This TCR beta chain was sequenced in a study of PD-1 blockade in classical Hodgkin lymphoma. Whole-study findings and limits: Complete responders matched newly diagnosed patients in baseline diversity.

Details on this clone: Its antigen is not identified.

The patients all showed relapse after autologous stem cell transplantation, while their brentuximab vedotin exposure varied. The data were produced by immunoSEQ multiplex PCR, yet TCRdb's version contains in-frame clones alone and is incomplete. The sample contains 14,000 to 15,000 clones, about 86% of which appear only once. The sample here was peripheral blood mononuclear cells (PBMCs), taken before the second cycle of nivolumab. The TCR was taken from a human donor with classical Hodgkin lymphoma.

The DNA for the CDR3 is TGTGCCAGCAGCGCTTCCGGGGGCTCGAACACAGATACGCAGTATTTT. Its translation is CASSASGGSNTDTQYF. The chain is built from TRBV27 and TRBJ2-3, with D perhaps TRBD1 or TRBD2 (6 bases each). CDR3 length: 16 residues. Germline CDR1 reads MNHEY; CDR2 reads SMNVEV (reference sequence). Trimming removed 6 bases at V and 2 bases at J, with 18 bases between.